This T cell receptor (beta chain) was found in a study of Tregs in tolerant kidney transplant recipients. Regarding the study as a whole: Findings come from small patient numbers and require larger validation.

About this clone itself: Its antigen remains unknown.

Unstimulated regulatory T cells (CD4+CD25+CD127-), CD4+CD25- non-regulatory cells, CD4 and CD8 cells were FACS-sorted from thawed PBMCs. The CDR3 loop spans 17 amino acids. V was trimmed by 1 base and J by 0 bases, leaving 12 bases between them. Germline V gives CDR1 SGHTA, CDR2 FQGNSA. TCRdb keeps only in-frame clones here, not all; method: immunoSEQ multiplex PCR. This table holds 200,000 to 300,000 clones, 80% to 85% found once. Sequencing used CD4+ T cells from blood. The chain links TRBV7-2 to TRBJ1-4; a possible D gene is TRBD1 (6 bases). This sequence originates from a human donor in good health. The CDR3 protein is CASSLGQGTTTNEKLFF. The CDR3 DNA follows: TGTGCCAGCAGCTTAGGGCAGGGGACTACAACTAATGAAAAACTGTTTTTT.